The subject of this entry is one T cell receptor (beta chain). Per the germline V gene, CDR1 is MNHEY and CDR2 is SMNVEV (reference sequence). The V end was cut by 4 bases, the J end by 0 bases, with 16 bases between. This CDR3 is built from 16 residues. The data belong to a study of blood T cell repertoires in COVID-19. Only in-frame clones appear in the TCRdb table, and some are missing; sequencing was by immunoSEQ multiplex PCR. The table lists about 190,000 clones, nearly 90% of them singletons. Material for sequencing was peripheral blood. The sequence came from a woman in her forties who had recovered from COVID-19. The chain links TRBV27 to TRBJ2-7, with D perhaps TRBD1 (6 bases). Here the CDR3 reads CASSSYRDTFSYEQYF. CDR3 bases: TGTGCCAGCAGTTCATACCGGGACACATTCTCCTACGAGCAGTACTTC.